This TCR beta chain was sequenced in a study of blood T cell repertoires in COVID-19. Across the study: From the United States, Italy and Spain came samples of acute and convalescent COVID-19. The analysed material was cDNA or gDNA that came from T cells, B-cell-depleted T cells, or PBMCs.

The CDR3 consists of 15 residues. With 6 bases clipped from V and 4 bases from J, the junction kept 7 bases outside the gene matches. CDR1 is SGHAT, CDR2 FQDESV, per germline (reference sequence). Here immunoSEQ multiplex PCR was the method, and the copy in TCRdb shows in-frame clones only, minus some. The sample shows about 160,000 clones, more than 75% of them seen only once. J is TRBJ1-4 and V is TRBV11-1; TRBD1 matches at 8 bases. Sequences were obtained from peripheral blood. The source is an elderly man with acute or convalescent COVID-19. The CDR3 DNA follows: TGTGCCAGCAGTTATCAGACAGGGGATAATGAAAAACTGTTTTTT. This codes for CASSYQTGDNEKLFF.